This T cell receptor (beta chain) was sequenced for a study of T cells in Graves' hyperthyroidism and ophthalmopathy. This clonotype was counted many times. Germline assignment: CDR1 SNHLY and CDR2 FYNNEI. J lost 9 bases, V lost 4 bases, and 4 bases had no gene match. The CDR3 consists of 14 residues. TCR beta CDR3 regions were amplified from RNA. A first-round RT-PCR of the TCR CDR3 used the HTBI primer set. TCRdb used MiXCR to reprocess the multiplex PCR reads, holding one entry per CDR3 protein. The top ten clones hold 7% to 7.5% of a sample with more than 550,000 distinct CDR3 sequences, roughly 45% of them seen once.

Sequenced input: peripheral blood or thyroid tissue (not recorded which). The V gene is TRBV2, the J gene TRBJ1-6, with TRBD1 matching over 9 bases. The sequence was collected from an adult man with Graves' disease, either hyperthyroidism or ophthalmopathy (not recorded which). The CDR3 nucleotides are TGTGCCAGCAGTGGGACAGGGGCCGGTTCACCCCTCCACTTT. Translation gives CASSGTGAGSPLHF.